Below, one T cell receptor (beta chain) is given with its context. Its matching antigen is unknown. A sample-barcoded 5' primer and a J-beta primer mix were used in a second PCR of roughly 7 to 11 cycles. A single record per CDR3 protein comes from TCRdb applying MiXCR to the 5' RACE reads. This sample has fewer than 2,000,000 distinct CDR3 sequences, with roughly 43% found just once. This entry belongs to a study of blood T cells in healthy people across ages. Trimming cost V 0 bases and J 13 bases; bases outside gene matches: 18. The CDR3 sequence is 16 residues long. CDR1 is DFQATT, CDR2 SNEGSKA, per germline (reference sequence). Isolating PBMCs gave at least 7 million of these cells per sample. Whole-study findings and limits: Roughly linear declines in TCR beta diversity per million T cells occurred with age.

What was sequenced was blood. The receptor was isolated from a human donor in good health. The chain joins TRBV20-1 to TRBJ2-4; 7 bases match TRBD2. In DNA, the CDR3 is TGCAGTGCTAGAGATAGTAGACGGGGGGACTATGGGGAGCAGTACTTC. Translated: CSARDSRRGDYGEQYF.